The 2 T cell receptor beta chains below come from one sample, sequenced in a study of T cell repertoires in cytomegalovirus infection. TCRdb re-called the reads through MiXCR, storing one row per CDR3 protein. The sample has 640,000 or so distinct CDR3 sequences; roughly 33% are singletons. These receptors have no known antigen. The material sequenced was cultured PBMCs, taken from culture after CMV antigen stimulation. The source is a human donor in good health (CMV status not recorded). Some clones in this sample may be carry-over from other donors' samples.

This chain links TRBV19 with TRBJ1-2; D is undetermined. CDR1 is LNHDA and CDR2 is SQIVND in the germline V gene (reference sequence). The CDR3 runs 12 residues. V dropped 3 bases and J dropped 10 bases, with 12 bases sitting between them. The CDR3, as DNA: TGTGCCAGTAGTATTCCCCCCAGCCCCTACACCTTC. Translated, it gives CASSIPPSPYTF.

This clonotype was recorded at least ten times. For the CDR3, the DNA is TGTGCCAGCAGCACCCCAAGAAGCGGGAGCGGAAGCTCCTACGAGCAGTACTTC. This codes for CASSTPRSGSGSSYEQYF. The V call is TRBV7-2, the J call TRBJ2-7, with 8 bases aligning to TRBD2. With 5 bases clipped from V and 0 bases from J, the junction kept 15 bases outside the gene matches. From germline, CDR1 is SGHTA and CDR2 FQGNSA. The CDR3 has 18 amino acids.